This is a list of T cell receptor beta chains from one sample in a study of response to subunit inactivated influenza vaccine. TCRdb ran MiXCR on the RT-PCR reads and lists one entry per CDR3 protein. The sample shows about 160,000 distinct CDR3 sequences, about 10% of them seen only once. The sample was CD8+ T cells sorted from PBMCs, taken 23 to 25 months after vaccination. These receptors were taken from a man aged 50 to 69 who received an inactivated influenza vaccine. The CDR3 runs from the conserved cysteine through the conserved F or W. The order of the fields is V gene, D gene, J gene, clone size, CDR3 protein, CDR3 DNA. A D gene is named only where the DNA matches it firmly. Not all rows give a size; the values are once, few, many and, for expanded clones, a class.

TRBV2	TRBD2	TRBJ2-1	few	CASRPTSGTNNEQFF	TGTGCCAGCAGACCCACTAGCGGGACCAACAATGAGCAGTTCTTC
TRBV2	-	TRBJ2-7	many	CASSVFTGHTYEQYF	TGTGCCAGCAGTGTGTTCACAGGGCATACCTACGAGCAGTACTTC
TRBV5-6	-	TRBJ2-1	few	CASSLQTSYNEQFF	TGTGCCAGCAGCTTGCAAACCTCCTACAATGAGCAGTTCTTC
TRBV27	TRBD2	TRBJ2-2	few	CASSFAGGTGAGELFF	TGTGCCAGCAGTTTTGCGGGGGGGACGGGCGCCGGGGAGCTGTTTTTT
TRBV20-1	-	TRBJ2-2	many	CSARPRETNTGELFF	TGCAGTGCTCGCCCACGGGAAACGAACACCGGGGAGCTGTTTTTT
TRBV9	-	TRBJ2-1	-	CASSVGGSDEQFF	TGTGCCAGCAGCGTAGGTGGGAGCGATGAGCAGTTCTTC
TRBV12-3/TRBV12-4	-	TRBJ2-1	-	CASSIDSRGEQFF	TGTGCCAGCAGTATCGACTCAAGGGGTGAGCAGTTCTTC
TRBV28	TRBD1	TRBJ2-7	-	CPSSLLGTAVAYEEYF	TGTCCCAGCAGTTTATTAGGGACAGCTGTGGCCTACGAGGAGTACTTC
TRBV20-1	TRBD1	TRBJ1-6	once	CSASNLFEGARSYNSPLHF	TGCAGTGCTAGCAATCTTTTCGAGGGGGCTCGCTCCTATAATTCACCCCTCCACTTT
TRBV18	-	TRBJ2-7	-	CASSPRGSDEQYF	TGTGCCAGCTCACCCCGGGGTAGCGACGAGCAGTACTTC
TRBV9	-	TRBJ1-2	-	CASSVEGGHYGYTF	TGTGCCAGCAGCGTAGAAGGCGGACACTATGGCTACACCTTC
TRBV9	-	TRBJ2-1	many	CASSVVSGVGYNEQFF	TGTGCCAGCAGCGTAGTTTCGGGAGTGGGATACAATGAGCAGTTCTTC
TRBV6-1	-	TRBJ1-5	few	CATAPGGGWQPQHF	TGTGCCACTGCGCCGGGGGGAGGGTGGCAGCCCCAGCATTTT
TRBV20-1	-	TRBJ2-1	few	CSARDVATNYNEQFF	TGCAGTGCTAGAGATGTAGCGACCAACTACAATGAGCAGTTCTTC
TRBV25-1	TRBD1	TRBJ2-5	-	CASGETGKETQYF	TGTGCCAGCGGGGAGACAGGGAAAGAGACCCAGTACTTC
TRBV12-3/TRBV12-4	-	TRBJ2-1	many	CASSLTEGAYNEQFF	TGTGCCAGCAGTTTAACGGAAGGAGCCTACAATGAGCAGTTCTTC
TRBV7-2	TRBD2	TRBJ2-5	few	CASSSASGGNQETQYF	TGTGCCAGCAGCTCCGCTAGCGGGGGAAACCAAGAGACCCAGTACTTC
TRBV4-3	TRBD2	TRBJ2-3	many	CASSQGTSGGKTDTQYF	TGCGCCAGCAGCCAAGGAACTAGCGGGGGAAAAACAGATACGCAGTATTTT
TRBV6-2/TRBV6-3	-	TRBJ2-1	many	CASSARGSTVGGNEQFF	TGTGCCAGCAGTGCTAGGGGGTCAACCGTAGGGGGGAATGAGCAGTTCTTC
TRBV30	-	TRBJ2-2	few	CAWSVGVGTGELFF	TGTGCCTGGAGTGTAGGGGTAGGCACCGGGGAGCTGTTTTTT
TRBV10-3	-	TRBJ2-2	many	CAISEKGGPNTGELFF	TGTGCCATCAGTGAGAAGGGGGGGCCGAACACCGGGGAGCTGTTTTTT
TRBV11-2	-	TRBJ2-1	-	CASSFWAGDSYNEQFF	TGTGCCAGCAGCTTCTGGGCCGGGGATTCCTACAATGAGCAGTTCTTC
TRBV7-9	-	TRBJ2-5	few	CASSPTLKETQYF	TGTGCCAGCAGCCCTACCCTCAAAGAGACCCAGTACTTC
TRBV6-1	-	TRBJ2-4	-	CASSAGPGLKNIQYF	TGTGCCAGCAGTGCAGGACCGGGCTTGAAAAACATTCAGTACTTC
TRBV5-5	-	TRBJ1-1	few	CASSLNILNTEAFF	TGTGCCAGCAGCTTGAACATTCTGAACACTGAAGCTTTCTTT
TRBV7-9	-	TRBJ2-1	-	CASSLTWGAIDEQFF	TGTGCCAGCAGCTTGACTTGGGGGGCTATTGATGAGCAGTTCTTC
TRBV6-1	TRBD1	TRBJ1-5	-	CASTSGGGTANQPQHF	TGTGCCAGCACCTCAGGGGGAGGGACAGCCAATCAGCCCCAGCATTTT
TRBV7-9	-	TRBJ2-1	few	CASSFRRASYNEQFF	TGTGCCAGCAGTTTCAGGAGGGCGTCCTACAATGAGCAGTTCTTC
TRBV20-1	-	TRBJ2-7	-	CSAPTLDTYEQYF	TGCAGTGCACCTACGCTAGATACCTACGAGCAGTACTTC
TRBV9	-	TRBJ2-7	-	CASSVGAGSSYEQYF	TGTGCCAGCAGCGTAGGGGCGGGAAGCTCCTACGAGCAGTACTTC
TRBV10-2	-	TRBJ2-1	-	CASSETGHNEQFF	TGCGCCAGCAGTGAAACAGGGCATAATGAGCAGTTCTTC